The text below deals with one T cell receptor beta chain. The record originates from a study of blood T cells in healthy people across ages. Then a second PCR, running about 7 to 11 cycles, was carried out with a sample-barcoded 5' primer and a J-beta primer mix. Via MiXCR, TCRdb re-called the 5' RACE reads, giving one row per CDR3 protein. The profile shows approximately 940,000 distinct CDR3 sequences, about 44% of them singletons. The V and J ends lost 0 bases and 4 bases, in that order; junction bases with no gene match: 10. The CDR3 is 17 residues long. Germline CDR1 reads ENHRY; CDR2 reads SYGVKD.

This clonotype was obtained from a man aged 25 to 40 in good health. Sequenced: blood. The chain recombines TRBV10-3 with TRBJ2-7; TRBD2 aligns across 9 bases. The chain's CDR3 is CAISESIQASGIYEQYF. DNA for the CDR3: TGTGCCATCAGTGAGTCGATTCAGGCTAGCGGGATTTACGAGCAGTACTTC.